The 24 T cell receptor beta chains presented below share a single source sample, sequenced in a study of blood T cell repertoires in COVID-19 (dated by TCRdb to about 2020). To prepare the library, the immunoSEQ multiplex PCR assay was applied. The table comes from immuneACCESS by way of TCRdb, which keeps in-frame sequences with V and J called. Part of the clones is missing from these tables; in studies checked, under half for an unresolved V gene and the rest for unknown reasons. For this sample there are about 180,000 clones; more than 85% appear just once. The ten largest account for less than 3.5% of the sample. The sequenced sample consisted of peripheral blood. The receptors shown here come from a woman aged 30 to 39 with active or convalescent COVID-19.

This clone was recorded a few times. The rearrangement links TRBV2 to TRBJ2-2; 7 positions match TRBD2. The CDR3 length is 15 residues. The germline V gene has CDR1 SNHLY and CDR2 FYNNEI. Unmatched junction bases numbered 4, after V lost 4 bases and J lost 2 bases. Written as DNA, the CDR3 is TGTGCCAGCAGTGTTGCGGGACTAAACACCGGGGAGCTGTTTTTT. Translating it yields CASSVAGLNTGELFF.

J is TRBJ1-1 and V is TRBV30; D is unresolved. CDR1 is GTSNPN, CDR2 SVGIG, per germline (reference sequence). There are 17 residues in the CDR3. V lost 3 bases and J 1 base, leaving 21 bases between the germline ends. This chain's CDR3 is CAWRETAAFGRNTEAFF. The CDR3 bases are TGTGCCTGGAGAGAAACAGCAGCCTTCGGGAGGAACACTGAAGCTTTCTTT.

The chain couples TRBV28 to TRBJ2-1, with TRBD2 matching over 14 bases. The CDR3 spans 17 residues. Germline V gene data show CDR1 as MDHEN and CDR2 as SYDVKM. The J segment lost 0 bases and the V segment lost 4 bases, leaving 2 bases of the junction unmatched. The chain's CDR3 is CASSSGTSGSSYNEQFF. DNA for the CDR3: TGTGCCAGCAGTTCCGGGACTAGCGGGAGCTCCTACAATGAGCAGTTCTTC.

CDR3 DNA: TGTGCCAGCAGCCTTGGAGGGCAGGGGGCGAACTATGGCTACACCTTC. It yields the protein CASSLGGQGANYGYTF. The chain links TRBV7-2 to TRBJ1-2, with 8 bases identical to TRBD1. The CDR3 is made up of 16 amino acids. Per germline, CDR1 SGHTA and CDR2 FQGNSA. V shed 5 bases, J shed 2 bases, and the junction held 10 bases outside the gene matches.

This clone has a handful of counts. The V and J genes are TRBV11-2 and TRBJ2-1; D unresolved. The CDR3 runs to 11 residues. Deletions cut 6 bases from V and 7 bases from J, with 7 bases between. In germline, CDR1 is SGHAT, CDR2 FQNNGV. CDR3 sequence reads: CASRYLNEQFF. In nucleotides, the CDR3 is TGTGCCAGCAGATATTTGAATGAGCAGTTCTTC.

A few counts support this clone. The chain links TRBV25-1 to TRBJ2-2; the D gene is possibly TRBD2 (5 bases). The CDR3 runs 18 residues. Per the germline V gene, CDR1 is MGHDK and CDR2 is SYGVNS. V was trimmed by 4 bases and J by 4 bases, leaving 22 bases between them. CDR3 residues: CASSATSLGESPTGELFF. CDR3 DNA sequence: TGTGCCAGCAGTGCAACCTCACTAGGAGAGTCACCCACCGGGGAGCTGTTTTTT.

The chain combines TRBV4-1 with TRBJ1-1; 7 nucleotides agree with TRBD1. V lost 2 bases, J lost 0 bases, and 6 bases stayed unmatched. Germline loops: CDR1 MGHRA, CDR2 YSYEKL. The CDR3 sequence is 16 residues long. CDR3 amino acids: CASSQQGGAMNTEAFF. CDR3 DNA: TGCGCCAGCAGCCAACAGGGGGGAGCGATGAACACTGAAGCTTTCTTT.

CDR3 nucleotide sequence: TGCGCCAGCAGCCCTAGACAGGCTAGCACAGATACGCAGTATTTT. It encodes CASSPRQASTDTQYF. V usage is TRBV5-1 and J usage is TRBJ2-3; tentative D call: TRBD1 (6 bases). This CDR3 is built from 15 residues. V lost 4 bases, J lost 0 bases, and 12 bases lay in between. Per germline, CDR1 SGHRS and CDR2 YFSETQ.

The chain couples TRBV28 to TRBJ2-2; a possible D gene is TRBD2 (5 bases). Germline assignment: CDR1 MDHEN and CDR2 SYDVKM. This CDR3 has 12 amino acids. Here the CDR3 reads CASGNSRGELFF. Here the CDR3 DNA reads TGTGCTTCGGGAAATTCACGAGGGGAGCTGTTTTTT.

The V and J genes are TRBV19 and TRBJ1-1; D gene unclear. V was shortened by 5 bases and J by 1 base, with 8 bases between the two germline ends. Germline V gene data show CDR1 as LNHDA and CDR2 as SQIVND (reference sequence). The length of the CDR3 is 13 residues. In nucleotides, the CDR3 is TGTGCCAGTAGTGTCAACTGGAACACTGAAGCTTTCTTT. It codes for CASSVNWNTEAFF.

This rearrangement joins TRBV2 to TRBJ2-7; 11 nucleotides line up with TRBD2. The ends lost 6 bases at V and 2 bases at J; junction bases unmatched: 6. This CDR3 comprises 15 residues. Looked up from germline, CDR1 is SNHLY and CDR2 is FYNNEI. The CDR3 bases are TGTGCCAGCAGGCCTACACTAGCGGGGGCCTACGAGCAGTACTTC. It yields the protein CASRPTLAGAYEQYF.

This chain joins TRBV28 and TRBJ2-2; 9 bases line up with TRBD1. The CDR3 has 14 residues. J lost 4 bases, V lost 6 bases, and 3 bases had no gene match. CDR1 MDHEN and CDR2 SYDVKM come from the germline V gene. CDR3 in amino acids: CASRDRGGTGELFF. In DNA form, the CDR3 reads TGTGCCAGCAGGGACAGGGGTGGCACCGGGGAGCTGTTTTTT.

V and J are TRBV28 and TRBJ1-1; D may be TRBD1 (5 bases). This CDR3 has 15 residues. V lost 5 bases to trimming and J lost 10 bases, with 23 bases between them. Germline V gene sequence: CDR1 MDHEN, CDR2 SYDVKM. CDR3 loop: CASSPPDTRFKGAFF. CDR3 nucleotide sequence: TGTGCCAGCAGTCCCCCGGACACGAGGTTTAAGGGAGCTTTCTTT.

J is TRBJ1-2 and V is TRBV2, with 10 bases matching TRBD1. CDR1 is SNHLY, CDR2 FYNNEI, per germline. This CDR3 contains 15 residues. J lost 8 bases, V lost 2 bases, and 8 bases had no gene match. CDR3 sequence: CASSESRQGAGGYTF. The CDR3, as DNA: TGTGCCAGCAGTGAAAGTAGACAGGGGGCAGGAGGCTACACCTTC.

The J gene is TRBJ2-7, the V gene TRBV3-1 (or the pseudogene TRBV3-2); D is perhaps TRBD1 (6 bases). The V gene lost 1 base and the J gene lost 2 bases, with 9 bases spanning the gap. This CDR3 is 14 amino acids long. Germline CDR1 and CDR2: LGHDT and YNNKEL (reference sequence). The DNA of the CDR3 is TGTGCCAGCAGCCAAGCACAGGGCCCCTACGAGCAGTACTTC. It specifies CASSQAQGPYEQYF.

The V and J genes are TRBV27 and TRBJ2-7; tentatively, D is TRBD2 (5 bases). V shed 2 bases and J shed 6 bases, with 8 bases lying between them. The CDR3 consists of 12 residues. From germline, CDR1 is MNHEY and CDR2 SMNVEV (reference sequence). The CDR3 reads CASSLLSGEQYF. CDR3 sequence (DNA): TGTGCCAGCAGTTTACTGAGCGGCGAGCAGTACTTC.

The chain employs TRBV10-2 and TRBJ1-4; D not certain. This CDR3 comprises 11 residues. CDR1 is WSHSY, CDR2 SAAADI, per germline. With 5 bases removed from V and 5 bases from J, the gap between germline ends came to 3 bases. CDR3 amino acids: CASSLNEKLFF. The CDR3 DNA follows: TGCGCCAGCAGTCTGAATGAAAAACTGTTTTTT.

Of note for this clone: The sample carries other DNA sequences with the same CDR3. The chain joins TRBV27 to TRBJ1-1, with TRBD1 as a possible D gene (5 bases). Germline lookup yields CDR1 MNHEY and CDR2 SMNVEV (reference sequence). V dropped 3 bases and J dropped 4 bases, with 12 bases sitting between them. The CDR3 is 14 amino acids. The CDR3, as DNA: TGTGCCAGCAGTTTTCGGGGGGGGAGCACTGAAGCTTTCTTT. Translation gives CASSFRGGSTEAFF.

This clone has more than one count but fewer than ten. The chain is built from TRBV28 and TRBJ1-2; 10 nucleotides agree with TRBD1. The germline V gene has CDR1 MDHEN and CDR2 SYDVKM. The CDR3 runs to 15 residues. Trimming cost V 6 bases and J 4 bases; bases outside gene matches: 8. For the CDR3, the DNA is TGTGCCAGCAGCCTCTTAGGGACAGGGGTCTATGGCTACACCTTC. Translated: CASSLLGTGVYGYTF.

The chain employs TRBV2 and TRBJ1-1, with a tentative D call TRBD1 (6 bases). Trimming left V 0 bases short and J 5 bases short, with 19 bases between. The V gene's germline CDR1 is SNHLY and CDR2 FYNNEI. CDR3 length: 17 residues. CDR3 DNA: TGTGCCAGCAGTGAAGCGCTTCCTGATTGGGGGCTAACTGAAGCTTTCTTT. Translated, it gives CASSEALPDWGLTEAFF.

The rearrangement joins TRBV7-6 to TRBJ2-5; TRBD2 matches at 11 bases. This CDR3 has 16 residues. CDR1 and CDR2 from the germline V gene are SGHVS and FNYEAQ. Trimming removed 1 base from V and 5 bases from J; junction bases left unmatched: 6. The CDR3 here is CASSLVGASGGETQYF. CDR3 coding DNA: TGTGCCAGCAGCTTAGTCGGGGCTAGCGGGGGGGAGACCCAGTACTTC.

The genes are TRBV25-1 and TRBJ2-1; D is perhaps TRBD1 (6 bases). The CDR3 covers 17 residues. Trimming took off 10 bases at V and 0 bases at J, with 22 bases between the two ends. CDR1 is MGHDK, CDR2 SYGVNS, per germline. CDR3: CANKRGSCRDSYNEQFF. The CDR3 nucleotides read TGTGCCAACAAAAGGGGGTCGTGCCGGGACTCCTACAATGAGCAGTTCTTC.

The gene calls are TRBV3-1 (or the pseudogene TRBV3-2) and TRBJ2-2; D unclear. With 4 bases removed from V and 6 bases from J, the gap between germline ends came to 6 bases. Germline assignment: CDR1 LGHDT and CDR2 YNNKEL (reference sequence). This CDR3 region has 12 residues. The CDR3 spells CASSPYAGELFF. The CDR3 DNA reads TGTGCCAGCAGCCCCTACGCCGGGGAGCTGTTTTTT.

CDR3 residues: CASSQGSGVNNEQFF. The CDR3 coding sequence is TGTGCCAGCAGCCAAGGTAGCGGGGTAAACAATGAGCAGTTCTTC. The gene calls are TRBV3-1 (or the pseudogene TRBV3-2) and TRBJ2-1, with TRBD2 matching over 8 bases. After removal of 1 base from V and 5 bases from J, the junction contained 4 bases not matched to a gene. CDR3 length equals 15 residues. Germline V gene sequence: CDR1 LGHDT, CDR2 YNNKEL (reference sequence).